Listed here are 5 T cell receptor beta chains from one sample, sequenced in a study of radiotherapy plus CTLA-4 blockade in lung cancer. Method: immunoSEQ multiplex PCR; TCRdb's copy keeps in-frame clones and lacks some. The sample carries about 72,000 clones, over 75% recorded once. The sample in question was peripheral blood, obtained from a patient treated with radiotherapy plus ipilimumab. The origin of the receptors is a human donor with non-small cell lung cancer who had a partial response to radiotherapy plus ipilimumab.

The genes are TRBV4-1 and TRBJ1-4; tentative D call: TRBD1 (5 bases). From germline, CDR1 is MGHRA and CDR2 YSYEKL. CDR3 size: 16 residues. Deletions cut 0 bases from V and 6 bases from J, with 14 bases between. Written as DNA, the CDR3 is TGCGCCAGCAGCCAAGATACCTTCAGGGAGGATGAAAAACTGTTTTTT. Encoded protein: CASSQDTFREDEKLFF.

With regard to this clone: At one boundary the junction diverges from the germline segment, which might be a read error. V and J are TRBV4-2 and TRBJ2-1, with 7 positions matching TRBD2. The CDR3 totals 14 residues. Germline V gives CDR1 LGHNA, CDR2 YNFKEQ. The DNA of the CDR3 is TGTGCCAGCGGCCAGCGGGACCCCTCCAATGAGCAGTTCTTC. It specifies CASGQRDPSNEQFF.

CDR3 sequence: CASSQRQGPRETQYF. The CDR3 coding sequence is TGTGCCAGCAGCCAGCGTCAGGGCCCAAGAGAGACCCAGTACTTC. The chain recombines TRBV11-3 with TRBJ2-5; D may be TRBD1 (5 bases). Trimming left V 5 bases short and J 4 bases short, with 17 bases between. Germline V gene lookup returns CDR1 SGHNT and CDR2 YENEEA. The CDR3 length is 15 residues. The full variable domain, its missing parts supplied by reference TRBV11-3 and TRBJ2-5, is EAGVVQSPRYKIIEKKQPVAFWCNPISGHNTLYWYLQNLGQGPELLIRYENEEAVDDSQLPKDRFSAERLKGVDSTLKIQPAELGDSAVYLCASSQRQGPRETQYFGPGTRLLVL.

The chain combines TRBV5-5 with TRBJ2-7; 15 bases map to TRBD2. V lost 2 bases, J lost 4 bases, and 1 base stayed unmatched. Germline V gives CDR1 SGHKS, CDR2 YYEKEE (reference sequence). There are 15 residues in the CDR3. The CDR3 bases are TGTGCCAGCAGCTTTGGACTAGCGGGAGGGTACGAGCAGTACTTC. Encoded protein: CASSFGLAGGYEQYF.

The V call is TRBV9, the J call TRBJ1-2; weak D call: TRBD1 (6 bases). Germline V gene data show CDR1 as SGDLS and CDR2 as YYNGEE. The V gene lost 3 bases and the J gene lost 5 bases, with 8 bases spanning the gap. The CDR3 extends over 12 amino acids. CDR3 sequence (DNA): TGTGCCAGCAGCGACACAGGGTATGGCTACACCTTC. Residues: CASSDTGYGYTF.